The sequence of this T cell receptor beta chain was determined in a study of regulatory T cells in long-lasting Graves disease. This CDR3 spans 16 amino acids. With 3 bases clipped from V and 1 base from J, the junction kept 8 bases outside the gene matches. Germline lookup yields CDR1 KGHSH and CDR2 LQKENI. iRepertoire HTBI primers and Arm-PCR of CDR3 regions built TCR beta libraries. TCRdb itself ran the multiplex PCR reads through MiXCR, one entry per CDR3 protein. The data show hundreds of thousands of distinct CDR3 sequences, around 20% seen once. This clonotype was recorded at least ten times. The time point denotes: persistent/refractory GD, antithyroid drugs over 5 years with positive TRAb. RNA isolated from PBMCs was used to make the TCR library.

Sequencing used peripheral blood mononuclear cells (PBMCs), obtained when the disease was refractory, from a patient treated with antithyroid drugs. The chain carries TRBV18 and TRBJ1-1, with 7 bases identical to TRBD1. The TCR comes from a female donor with Graves disease. The CDR3 reads CASSPRQGRGNTEAFF. The CDR3 nucleotides are TGTGCCAGCTCACCCCGACAGGGCCGAGGGAACACTGAAGCTTTCTTT.